The clone carrying this TCR beta chain was counted between two and nine times. No antigen is known for it. This sample is drawn from a study of T cells after posttransplantation cyclophosphamide. Notes on the study in general: Later post-transplant blood repertoires were often dominated by donor CD8+ memory clones. TRB clonality was highly associated with recipient CMV seropositivity and reactivation. Tissue-infiltrating T cells from skin or gut overlapped little with blood T cells.

With 2 bases clipped from V and 4 bases from J, the junction kept 7 bases outside the gene matches. Germline V gene sequence: CDR1 MNHEY, CDR2 SMNVEV (reference sequence). The CDR3 has 16 amino acids. Busulfan-fludarabine conditioning, marrow transplant, and cyclophosphamide on days +3 and +4 were administered. TCRdb's copy holds only in-frame clones and misses some; the assay was immunoSEQ multiplex PCR. The sample shows some 15,000 clones, none of them appearing just once. Sequences were derived from PBMCs, sampled after allogeneic stem cell transplant with posttransplant cyclophosphamide. The chain employs TRBV27 and TRBJ2-5; TRBD2 agrees at 10 bases. This receptor was taken from a female patient in her thirties or forties who received an allogeneic stem cell transplant from an unrelated donor, was CMV-positive, and had acute GVHD only. Some T cells may be the graft donor's. The CDR3 loop reads CASSLGASGSTETQYF. CDR3 DNA sequence: TGTGCCAGCAGTTTAGGGGCTAGCGGGAGTACAGAGACCCAGTACTTC.